This paragraph covers one TCR beta chain sequence. The data originate from a study of blood T cell repertoires in COVID-19. Overall study context: Acute and convalescent COVID-19 samples came from the United States, Italy and Spain. PBMCs, B-cell-depleted T cells, or T cells provided the cDNA or gDNA that made up the material.

The CDR3 runs to 16 residues. Seattle-derived patients entered the study during active infection and were followed longitudinally. Under the authors' procedure: By means of reference gene primer amplification, nucleated cell counts were estimated. Profiled with immunoSEQ multiplex PCR; TCRdb holds only in-frame clones, not every one. For V, J and clone size, that table is used; D and trimming come from the DNA. The data show about 370,000 clones, about 90% seen once. The sample taken for sequencing was peripheral blood. The receptor was derived from a woman aged 30 to 39 with COVID-19, enrolled during active disease. The chain combines TRBV21-1 with TRBJ1-1. TRBV21-1 is listed as a pseudogene. CDR3 bases: TGTGCCAGCAGCAAAGGGCGGGGAAGGGCGAACACTGAAGCTTTCTTT. This sequence encodes CASSKGRGRANTEAFF.